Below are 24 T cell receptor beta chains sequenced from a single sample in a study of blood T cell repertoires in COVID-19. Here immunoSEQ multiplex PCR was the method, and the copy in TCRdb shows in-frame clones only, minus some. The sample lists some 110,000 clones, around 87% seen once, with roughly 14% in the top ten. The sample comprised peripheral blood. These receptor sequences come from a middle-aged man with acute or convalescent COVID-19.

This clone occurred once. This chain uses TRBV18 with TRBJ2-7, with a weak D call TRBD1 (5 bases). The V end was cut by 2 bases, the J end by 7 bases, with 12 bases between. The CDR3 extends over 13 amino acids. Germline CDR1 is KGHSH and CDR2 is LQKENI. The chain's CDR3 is CASSPGHGLEQYF. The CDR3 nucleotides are TGTGCCAGCTCACCAGGACACGGGCTGGAGCAGTACTTC.

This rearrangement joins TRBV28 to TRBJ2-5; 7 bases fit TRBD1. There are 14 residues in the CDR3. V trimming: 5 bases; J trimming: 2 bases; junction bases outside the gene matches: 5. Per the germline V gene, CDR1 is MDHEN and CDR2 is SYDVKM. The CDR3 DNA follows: TGTGCCAGCAGTCTGGGGACAGCTCAAGAGACCCAGTACTTC. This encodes CASSLGTAQETQYF.

The CDR3 reads CASSPRQGFYEQYF. The CDR3 nucleotides read TGTGCCAGCAGCCCCCGACAGGGATTCTACGAGCAGTACTTC. The V call is TRBV9, the J call TRBJ2-7; the match to TRBD1 covers 7 bases. Germline-derived CDR1 and CDR2 are SGDLS and YYNGEE. V was pared by 4 bases and J by 3 bases, with 7 bases of the junction left unmatched. This CDR3 is built from 14 residues.

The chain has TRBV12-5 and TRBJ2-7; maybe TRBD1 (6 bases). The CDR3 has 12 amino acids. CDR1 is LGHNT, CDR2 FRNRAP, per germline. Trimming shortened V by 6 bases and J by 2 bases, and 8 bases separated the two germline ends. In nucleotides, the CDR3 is TGTGCTAGTGGACCAGGGGCCTACGAGCAGTACTTC. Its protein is CASGPGAYEQYF.

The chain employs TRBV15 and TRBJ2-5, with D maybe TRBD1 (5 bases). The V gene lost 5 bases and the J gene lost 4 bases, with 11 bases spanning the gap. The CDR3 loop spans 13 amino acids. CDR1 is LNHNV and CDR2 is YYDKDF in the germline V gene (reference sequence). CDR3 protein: CATSFQGGETQYF. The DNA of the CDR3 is TGTGCCACCAGCTTTCAGGGTGGAGAGACCCAGTACTTC.

The CDR3 DNA is TGTGCCAGCAGCCAAGACCCTGGCACAGATACGCAGTATTTT. Translated, it gives CASSQDPGTDTQYF. V gene TRBV3-1 (or the pseudogene TRBV3-2) combines with J gene TRBJ2-3; D is ambiguous. Trimming took 0 bases from V and 1 from J, leaving 5 bases between them. Looked up from germline, CDR1 is LGHDT and CDR2 is YNNKEL (reference sequence). CDR3 length: 14 residues.

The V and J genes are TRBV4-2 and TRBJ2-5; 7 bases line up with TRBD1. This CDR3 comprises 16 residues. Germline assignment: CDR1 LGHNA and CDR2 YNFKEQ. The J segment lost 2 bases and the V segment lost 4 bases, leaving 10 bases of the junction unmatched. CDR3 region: CASSLIRGRAQETQYF. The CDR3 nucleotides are TGTGCCAGCAGCCTTATAAGGGGGCGTGCGCAAGAGACCCAGTACTTC.

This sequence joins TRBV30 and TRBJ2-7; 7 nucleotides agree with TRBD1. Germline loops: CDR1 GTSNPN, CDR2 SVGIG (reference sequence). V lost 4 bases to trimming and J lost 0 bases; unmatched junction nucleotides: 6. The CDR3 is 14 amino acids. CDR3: CAWKEQGFSYEQYF. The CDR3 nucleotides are TGTGCCTGGAAAGAACAGGGGTTCTCCTACGAGCAGTACTTC.

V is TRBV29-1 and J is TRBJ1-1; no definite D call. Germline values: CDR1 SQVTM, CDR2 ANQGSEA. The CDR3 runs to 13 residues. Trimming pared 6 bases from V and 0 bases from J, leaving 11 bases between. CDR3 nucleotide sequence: TGCAGCGTCCAATCGCGGCTGAACACTGAAGCTTTCTTT. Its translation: CSVQSRLNTEAFF.

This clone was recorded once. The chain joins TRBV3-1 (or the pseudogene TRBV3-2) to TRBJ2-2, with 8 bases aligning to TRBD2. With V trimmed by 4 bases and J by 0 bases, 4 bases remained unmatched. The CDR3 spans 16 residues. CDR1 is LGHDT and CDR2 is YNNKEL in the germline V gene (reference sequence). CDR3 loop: CASSPGLASNTGELFF. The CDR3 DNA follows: TGTGCCAGCAGCCCCGGACTAGCATCGAACACCGGGGAGCTGTTTTTT.

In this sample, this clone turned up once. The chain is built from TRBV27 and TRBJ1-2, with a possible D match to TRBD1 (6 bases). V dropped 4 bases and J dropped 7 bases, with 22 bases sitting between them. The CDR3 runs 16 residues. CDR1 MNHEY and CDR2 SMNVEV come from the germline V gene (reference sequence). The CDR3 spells CASSSSPGGAAVGYTF. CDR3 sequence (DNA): TGTGCCAGCAGTTCCTCCCCCGGGGGGGCCGCGGTTGGCTACACCTTC.

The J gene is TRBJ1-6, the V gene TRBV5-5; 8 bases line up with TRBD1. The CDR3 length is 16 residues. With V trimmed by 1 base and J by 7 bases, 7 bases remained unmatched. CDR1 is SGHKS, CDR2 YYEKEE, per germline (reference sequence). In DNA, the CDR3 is TGTGCCAGCAGCTTGCGTCAGGGGGCGCGGAATTCACCCCTCCACTTT. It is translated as CASSLRQGARNSPLHF.

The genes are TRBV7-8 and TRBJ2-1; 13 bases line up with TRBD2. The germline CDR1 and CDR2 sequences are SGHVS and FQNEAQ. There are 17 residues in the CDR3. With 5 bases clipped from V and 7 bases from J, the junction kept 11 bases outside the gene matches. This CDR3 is CASSIGLAGEVVNEQFF. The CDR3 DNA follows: TGTGCCAGCAGCATCGGACTAGCGGGAGAAGTGGTGAATGAGCAGTTCTTC.

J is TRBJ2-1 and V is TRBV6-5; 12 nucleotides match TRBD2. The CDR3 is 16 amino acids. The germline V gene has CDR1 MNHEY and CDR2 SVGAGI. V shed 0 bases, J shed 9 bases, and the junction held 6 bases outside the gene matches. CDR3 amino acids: CASSYSLAGGLSEQFF. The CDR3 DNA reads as TGTGCCAGCAGTTACTCCCTAGCGGGAGGGCTTAGTGAGCAGTTCTTC.

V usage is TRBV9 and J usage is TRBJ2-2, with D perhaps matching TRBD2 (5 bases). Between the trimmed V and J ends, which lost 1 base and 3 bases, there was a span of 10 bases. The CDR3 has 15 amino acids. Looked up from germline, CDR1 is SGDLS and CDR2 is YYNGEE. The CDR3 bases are TGTGCCAGCAGCGTAAGCGGAGGACACACCGGGGAGCTGTTTTTT. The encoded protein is CASSVSGGHTGELFF.

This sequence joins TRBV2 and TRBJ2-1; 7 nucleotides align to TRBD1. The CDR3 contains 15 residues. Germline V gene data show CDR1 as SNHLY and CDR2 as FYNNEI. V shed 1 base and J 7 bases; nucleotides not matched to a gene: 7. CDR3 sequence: CASSEEGARRNEQFF. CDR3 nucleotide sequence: TGTGCCAGCAGTGAAGAGGGGGCCCGAAGGAATGAGCAGTTCTTC.

For the CDR3, the DNA is TGTGCCAGCAGCCTCGGACACCCCGGCGGCTACGAGCAGTACTTC. Amino acids: CASSLGHPGGYEQYF. The genes are TRBV6-5 and TRBJ2-7, with D possibly TRBD1 on 5 matching bases. V was clipped by 6 bases and J by 3 bases, with 18 bases between them. Germline CDR1 is MNHEY and CDR2 is SVGAGI. CDR3 length equals 15 residues.

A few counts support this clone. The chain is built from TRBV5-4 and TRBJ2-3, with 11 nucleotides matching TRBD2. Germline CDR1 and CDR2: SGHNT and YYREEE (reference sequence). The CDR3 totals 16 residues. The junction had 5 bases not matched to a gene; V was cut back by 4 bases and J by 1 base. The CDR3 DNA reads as TGTGCCAGCAGCCCGCCGGGACTAGCGGGCACAGATACGCAGTATTTT. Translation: CASSPPGLAGTDTQYF.

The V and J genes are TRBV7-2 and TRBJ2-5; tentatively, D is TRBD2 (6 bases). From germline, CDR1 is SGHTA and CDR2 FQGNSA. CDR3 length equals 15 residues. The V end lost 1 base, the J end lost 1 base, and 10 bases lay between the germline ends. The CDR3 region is CASSLGPSAQETQYF. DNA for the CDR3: TGTGCCAGCAGCTTAGGTCCTAGCGCCCAAGAGACCCAGTACTTC.

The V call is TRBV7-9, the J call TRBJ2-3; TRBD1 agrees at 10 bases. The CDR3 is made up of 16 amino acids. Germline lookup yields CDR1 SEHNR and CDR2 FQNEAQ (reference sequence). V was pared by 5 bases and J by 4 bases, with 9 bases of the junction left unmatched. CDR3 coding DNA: TGTGCCAGCAGCCCTAAGGGACAGGGGAGAGCAGATACGCAGTATTTT. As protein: CASSPKGQGRADTQYF.

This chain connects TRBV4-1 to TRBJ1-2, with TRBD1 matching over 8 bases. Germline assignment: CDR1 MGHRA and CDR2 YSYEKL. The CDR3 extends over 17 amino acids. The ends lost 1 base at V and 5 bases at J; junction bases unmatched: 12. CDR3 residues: CASSQVGIGQGAYGYTF. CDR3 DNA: TGCGCCAGCAGCCAAGTGGGAATTGGCCAGGGGGCGTATGGCTACACCTTC.

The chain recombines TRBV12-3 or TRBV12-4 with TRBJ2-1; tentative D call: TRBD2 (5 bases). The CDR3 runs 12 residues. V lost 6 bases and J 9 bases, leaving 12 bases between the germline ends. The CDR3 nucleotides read TGTGCCAGCAGACGCGTCCGGGGTGAGCAGTTCTTC. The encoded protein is CASRRVRGEQFF.

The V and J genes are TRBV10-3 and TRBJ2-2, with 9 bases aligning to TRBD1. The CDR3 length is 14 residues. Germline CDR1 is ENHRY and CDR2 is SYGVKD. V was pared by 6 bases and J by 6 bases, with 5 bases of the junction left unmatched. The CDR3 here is CAIRGRTGAGELFF. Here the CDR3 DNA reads TGTGCCATCAGAGGGAGGACAGGGGCCGGGGAGCTGTTTTTT.

The CDR3, as DNA: TGTGCCAGCAGCTACCGACAGGGCCCCTCCTACGAGCAGTACTTC. This codes for CASSYRQGPSYEQYF. This chain connects TRBV6-5 to TRBJ2-7; 7 bases agree with TRBD1. The germline V gene encodes CDR1 MNHEY and CDR2 SVGAGI. The CDR3 contains 15 residues. With V trimmed by 6 bases and J by 0 bases, 8 bases remained unmatched.